The source of this T cell receptor beta chain is a study of response to subunit inactivated influenza vaccine. Study-level results: The authors proposed limited new T cell recruitment per seasonal influenza vaccination.

TCRdb re-analysed the RT-PCR reads in MiXCR, keeping a single row per CDR3 protein. The table has a few hundred thousand distinct CDR3 sequences, 12% to 15% seen once. The CDR3 covers 13 residues. The germline gives CDR1 SGHRS, CDR2 YFSETQ. The V and J ends lost 2 bases and 6 bases respectively, with 11 bases between them. Only a few counts were recorded for this clonotype. Its antigen is currently unknown. The sample consisted of PBMCs from blood, taken roughly 13 days after vaccination. The TCR originated in a man between 45 and 60 years old who received an inactivated influenza vaccine. The chain joins TRBV5-1 to TRBJ1-1; D call uncertain. The CDR3 here is CASSLENWAEAFF. The CDR3 nucleotides are TGCGCCAGCAGCTTAGAGAATTGGGCTGAAGCTTTCTTT.